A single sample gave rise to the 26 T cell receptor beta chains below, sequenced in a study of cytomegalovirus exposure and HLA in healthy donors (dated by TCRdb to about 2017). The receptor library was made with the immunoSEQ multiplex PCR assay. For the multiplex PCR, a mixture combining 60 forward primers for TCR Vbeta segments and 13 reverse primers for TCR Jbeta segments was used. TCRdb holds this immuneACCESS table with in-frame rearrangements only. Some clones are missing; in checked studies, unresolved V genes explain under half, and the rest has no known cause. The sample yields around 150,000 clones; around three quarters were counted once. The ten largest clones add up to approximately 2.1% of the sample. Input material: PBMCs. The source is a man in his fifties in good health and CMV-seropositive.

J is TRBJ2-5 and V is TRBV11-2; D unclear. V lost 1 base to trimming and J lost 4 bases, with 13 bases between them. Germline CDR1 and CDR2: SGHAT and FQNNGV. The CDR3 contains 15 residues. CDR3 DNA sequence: TGTGCCAGCAGCTTAGTGGTCGTCGGTCTAGAGACCCAGTACTTC. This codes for CASSLVVVGLETQYF. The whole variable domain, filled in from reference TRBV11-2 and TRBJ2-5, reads EAGVAQSPRYKIIEKRQSVAFWCNPISGHATLYWYQQILGQGPKLLIQFQNNGVVDDSQLPKDRFSAERLKGVDSTLKIQPAKLEDSAVYLCASSLVVVGLETQYFGPGTRLLVL.

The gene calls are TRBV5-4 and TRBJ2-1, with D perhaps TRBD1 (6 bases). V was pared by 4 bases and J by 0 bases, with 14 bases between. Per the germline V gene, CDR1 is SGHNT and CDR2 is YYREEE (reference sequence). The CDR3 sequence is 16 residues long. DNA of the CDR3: TGTGCCAGCAGCGCGGACAGCTTACGCTCCTACAATGAGCAGTTCTTC. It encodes CASSADSLRSYNEQFF. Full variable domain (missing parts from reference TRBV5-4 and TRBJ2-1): ETGVTQSPTHLIKTRGQQVTLRCSSQSGHNTVSWYQQALGQGPQFIFQYYREEENGRGNFPPRFSGLQFPNYSSELNVNALELDDSALYLCASSADSLRSYNEQFFGPGTRLTVL.

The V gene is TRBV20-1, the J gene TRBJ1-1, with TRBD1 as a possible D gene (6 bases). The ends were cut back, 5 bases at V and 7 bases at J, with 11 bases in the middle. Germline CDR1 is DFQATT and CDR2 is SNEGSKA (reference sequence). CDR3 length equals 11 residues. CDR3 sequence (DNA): TGCAGTGCTTTAGGACAGATTGAAGCTTTCTTT. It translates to CSALGQIEAFF.

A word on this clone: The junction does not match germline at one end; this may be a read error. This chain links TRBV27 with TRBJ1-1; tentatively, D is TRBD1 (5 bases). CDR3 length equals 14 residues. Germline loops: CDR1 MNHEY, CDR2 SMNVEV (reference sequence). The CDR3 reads CAGSLDQGRTEAFF. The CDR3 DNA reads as TGTGCCGGCAGTTTAGACCAGGGTCGAACTGAAGCTTTCTTT.

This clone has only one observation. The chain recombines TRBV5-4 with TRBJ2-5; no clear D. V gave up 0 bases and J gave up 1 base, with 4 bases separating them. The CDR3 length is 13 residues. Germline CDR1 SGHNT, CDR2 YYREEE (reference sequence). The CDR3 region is CASSLDSQETQYF. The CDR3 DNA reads TGTGCCAGCAGCTTGGACAGCCAAGAGACCCAGTACTTC.

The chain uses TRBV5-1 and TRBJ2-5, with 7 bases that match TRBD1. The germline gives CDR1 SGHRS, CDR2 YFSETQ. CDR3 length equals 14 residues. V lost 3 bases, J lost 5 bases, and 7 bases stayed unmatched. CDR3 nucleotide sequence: TGCGCCAGCAGCTCTTCGAGGGGGCGGGAGACCCAGTACTTC. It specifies CASSSSRGRETQYF.

This CDR3 reads CASSEVSGGYNEQFF. DNA for the CDR3: TGTGCCAGCAGTGAGGTTAGCGGGGGGTACAATGAGCAGTTCTTC. V is TRBV6-1 and J is TRBJ2-1, with 10 positions matching TRBD2. The CDR3 runs 15 residues. With 3 bases clipped from V and 4 bases from J, the junction kept 3 bases outside the gene matches. Germline CDR1 is MNHNS and CDR2 is SASEGT.

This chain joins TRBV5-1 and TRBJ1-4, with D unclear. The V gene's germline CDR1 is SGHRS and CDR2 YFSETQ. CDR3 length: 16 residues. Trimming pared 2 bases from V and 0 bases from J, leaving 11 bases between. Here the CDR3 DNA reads TGCGCCAGCAGCTTCATGGCACAGTCAACTAATGAAAAACTGTTTTTT. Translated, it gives CASSFMAQSTNEKLFF. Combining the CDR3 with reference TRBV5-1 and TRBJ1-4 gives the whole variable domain KAGVTQTPRYLIKTRGQQVTLSCSPISGHRSVSWYQQTPGQGLQFLFEYFSETQRNKGNFPGRFSGRQFSNSRSEMNVSTLELGDSALYLCASSFMAQSTNEKLFFGSGTQLSVL.

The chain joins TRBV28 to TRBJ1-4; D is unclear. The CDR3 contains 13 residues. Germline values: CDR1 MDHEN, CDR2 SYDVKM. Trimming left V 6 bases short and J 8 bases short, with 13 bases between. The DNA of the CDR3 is TGTGCCAGCAGCCCACGAATGGAGGAAAAACTGTTTTTT. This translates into CASSPRMEEKLFF.

The CDR3 loop reads CASSSPLAGGPGEQFF. The CDR3 DNA sequence: TGTGCCAGCAGCTCCCCCTTAGCGGGGGGGCCTGGAGAGCAGTTCTTC. J is TRBJ2-1 and V is TRBV11-2; 11 nucleotides line up with TRBD2. With V trimmed by 4 bases and J by 10 bases, 12 bases remained unmatched. CDR1 and CDR2 (germline): SGHAT, FQNNGV. The CDR3 extends over 16 amino acids.

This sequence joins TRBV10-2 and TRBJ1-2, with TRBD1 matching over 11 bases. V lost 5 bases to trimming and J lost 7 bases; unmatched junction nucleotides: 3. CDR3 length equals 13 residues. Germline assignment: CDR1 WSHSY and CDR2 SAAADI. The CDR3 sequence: CASSSGTGGGYTF. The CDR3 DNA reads TGCGCCAGCAGTTCAGGGACAGGGGGTGGCTACACCTTC.

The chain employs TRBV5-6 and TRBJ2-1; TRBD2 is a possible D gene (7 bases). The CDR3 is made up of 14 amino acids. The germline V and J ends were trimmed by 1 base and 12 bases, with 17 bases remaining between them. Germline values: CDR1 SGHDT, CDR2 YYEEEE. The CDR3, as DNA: TGTGCCAGCAGCTTGTGGGGGGGGGCCCGGGGGCAGTTCTTC. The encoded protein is CASSLWGGARGQFF.

The DNA of the CDR3 is TGTGCCAGCAGCCGCGGGACAGGGGGTTCCTACGAGCAGTACTTC. It translates to CASSRGTGGSYEQYF. The chain combines TRBV7-6 with TRBJ2-5; 11 bases match TRBD1. The closer fit of TRBJ2-7 to the DNA end suggests the J call may be wrong. Per germline, CDR1 SGHVS and CDR2 FNYEAQ. The CDR3 extends over 15 amino acids.

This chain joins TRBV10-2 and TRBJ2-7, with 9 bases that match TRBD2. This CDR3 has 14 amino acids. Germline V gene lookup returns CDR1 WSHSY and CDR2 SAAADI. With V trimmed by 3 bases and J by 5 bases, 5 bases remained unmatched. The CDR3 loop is CASSDVSGGDEQYF. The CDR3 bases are TGCGCCAGCAGTGATGTTAGCGGGGGAGACGAGCAGTACTTC.

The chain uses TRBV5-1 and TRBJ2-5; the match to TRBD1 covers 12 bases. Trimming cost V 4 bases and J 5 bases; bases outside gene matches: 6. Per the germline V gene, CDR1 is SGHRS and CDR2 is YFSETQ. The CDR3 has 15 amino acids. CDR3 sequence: CASSPGTGGGETQYF. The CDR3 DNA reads TGCGCCAGCAGCCCGGGGACAGGGGGCGGGGAGACCCAGTACTTC.

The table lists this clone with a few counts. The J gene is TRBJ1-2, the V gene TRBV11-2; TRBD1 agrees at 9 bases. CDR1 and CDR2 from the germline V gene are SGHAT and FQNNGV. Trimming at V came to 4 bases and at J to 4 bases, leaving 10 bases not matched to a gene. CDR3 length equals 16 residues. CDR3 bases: TGTGCCAGCAGCTCGGGCGGACAGGGGACTGGCTATGGCTACACCTTC. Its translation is CASSSGGQGTGYGYTF.

DNA for the CDR3: TGTGCCAGCTCTGGACAACGCCAAGAGACCCAGTACTTC. This codes for CASSGQRQETQYF. The rearrangement joins TRBV18 to TRBJ2-5; D is perhaps TRBD1 (5 bases). The V gene lost 6 bases and the J gene lost 1 base, with 9 bases spanning the gap. Germline loops: CDR1 KGHSH, CDR2 LQKENI. The CDR3 has 13 amino acids.

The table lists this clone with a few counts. For the CDR3, the DNA is TGTGCCGGGCACTGGACTGTTAAAGAGACCCAGTACTTC. Its protein product is CAGHWTVKETQYF. J is TRBJ2-5 and V is TRBV30; a possible D gene is TRBD2 (5 bases). Trimming removed 8 bases at V and 3 bases at J, with 16 bases between. Germline assignment: CDR1 GTSNPN and CDR2 SVGIG (reference sequence). CDR3 size: 13 residues.

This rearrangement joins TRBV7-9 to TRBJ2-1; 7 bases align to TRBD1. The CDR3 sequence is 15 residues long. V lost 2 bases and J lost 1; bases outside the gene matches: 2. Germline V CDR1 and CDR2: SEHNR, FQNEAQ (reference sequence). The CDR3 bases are TGTGCCAGCAGCTTAAAGGACAGGTCCTACAATGAGCAGTTCTTC. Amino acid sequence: CASSLKDRSYNEQFF.

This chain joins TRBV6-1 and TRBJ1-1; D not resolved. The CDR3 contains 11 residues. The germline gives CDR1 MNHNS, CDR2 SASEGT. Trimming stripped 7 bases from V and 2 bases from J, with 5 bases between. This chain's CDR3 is CASTVNTEAFF. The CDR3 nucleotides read TGTGCCAGCACAGTCAACACTGAAGCTTTCTTT.

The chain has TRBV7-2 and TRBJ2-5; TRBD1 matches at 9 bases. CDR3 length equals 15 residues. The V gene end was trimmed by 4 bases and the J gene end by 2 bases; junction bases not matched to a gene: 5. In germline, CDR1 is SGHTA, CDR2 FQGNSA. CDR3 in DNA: TGTGCCAGCAGCTGGGGGACAGGGCATCAAGAGACCCAGTACTTC. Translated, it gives CASSWGTGHQETQYF.

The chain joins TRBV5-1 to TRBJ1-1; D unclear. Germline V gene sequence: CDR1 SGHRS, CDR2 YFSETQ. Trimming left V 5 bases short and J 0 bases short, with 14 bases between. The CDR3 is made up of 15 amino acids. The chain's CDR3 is CASRPSRPLNTEAFF. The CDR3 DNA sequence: TGCGCCAGCAGGCCTTCGCGCCCCCTGAACACTGAAGCTTTCTTT.

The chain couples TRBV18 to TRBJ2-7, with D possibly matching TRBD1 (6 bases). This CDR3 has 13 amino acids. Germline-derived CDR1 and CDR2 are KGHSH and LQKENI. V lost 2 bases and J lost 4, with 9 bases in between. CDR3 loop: CASSPLQGYEQYF. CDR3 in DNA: TGTGCCAGCTCACCATTACAGGGATACGAGCAGTACTTC.

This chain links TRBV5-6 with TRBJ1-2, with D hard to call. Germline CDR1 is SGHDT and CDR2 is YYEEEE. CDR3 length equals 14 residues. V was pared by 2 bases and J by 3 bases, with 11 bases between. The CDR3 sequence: CASSFFSGDYGYTF. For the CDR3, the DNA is TGTGCCAGCAGCTTCTTTTCCGGGGACTATGGCTACACCTTC.

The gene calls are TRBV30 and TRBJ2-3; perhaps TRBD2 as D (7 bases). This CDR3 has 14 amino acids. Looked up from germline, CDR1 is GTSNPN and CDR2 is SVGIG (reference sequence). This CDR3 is CAGSSRGGADTQYF. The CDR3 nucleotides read TGTGCTGGGTCGTCGAGGGGGGGCGCAGATACGCAGTATTTT.

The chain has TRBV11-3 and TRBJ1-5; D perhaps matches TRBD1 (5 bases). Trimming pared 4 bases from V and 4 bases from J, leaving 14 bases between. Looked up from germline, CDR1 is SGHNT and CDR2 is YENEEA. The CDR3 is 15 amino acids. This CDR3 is CASSSEPTGNQPQHF. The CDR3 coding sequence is TGTGCCAGCAGCTCCGAACCCACAGGTAATCAGCCCCAGCATTTT.